This TCR beta chain was captured in a study of blood T cells in healthy people across ages. The study, taken as a whole, reports: In long-lived donors, naive CD4+ cell counts and diversity exceeded those of aged donors. Older individuals had lower TCR beta diversity per million T cells (the decline was roughly linear).

Sample-barcoded 5' priming and a J-beta primer mix drove a second PCR of about 6 to 12 cycles. Each cDNA molecule, via a template-switch adaptor with 12 random nucleotides, was tagged. TCRdb recomputed calls from the 5' RACE reads with MiXCR, one row per CDR3 protein. Of 700,000 to 900,000 distinct CDR3 sequences in the sample, 53% are singletons; the top ten hold about 38%. Concerning this clonotype: Its antigen remains unidentified.

V shed 5 bases and J shed 1 base, with 11 bases lying between them. Germline V gene lookup returns CDR1 SGHVS and CDR2 FNYEAQ. The CDR3 is 14 residues long. For every donor, a draw yielded around 10 milliliters of peripheral blood. The J gene is TRBJ2-5, the V gene TRBV7-6, with D perhaps matching TRBD1 (6 bases). The clonotype originates from a man older than 75 in good health. The sequenced sample was blood. The CDR3 sequence: CASSLQDSQETQYF. The CDR3 DNA sequence: TGTGCCAGCAGCCTACAGGACAGCCAAGAGACCCAGTACTTC.